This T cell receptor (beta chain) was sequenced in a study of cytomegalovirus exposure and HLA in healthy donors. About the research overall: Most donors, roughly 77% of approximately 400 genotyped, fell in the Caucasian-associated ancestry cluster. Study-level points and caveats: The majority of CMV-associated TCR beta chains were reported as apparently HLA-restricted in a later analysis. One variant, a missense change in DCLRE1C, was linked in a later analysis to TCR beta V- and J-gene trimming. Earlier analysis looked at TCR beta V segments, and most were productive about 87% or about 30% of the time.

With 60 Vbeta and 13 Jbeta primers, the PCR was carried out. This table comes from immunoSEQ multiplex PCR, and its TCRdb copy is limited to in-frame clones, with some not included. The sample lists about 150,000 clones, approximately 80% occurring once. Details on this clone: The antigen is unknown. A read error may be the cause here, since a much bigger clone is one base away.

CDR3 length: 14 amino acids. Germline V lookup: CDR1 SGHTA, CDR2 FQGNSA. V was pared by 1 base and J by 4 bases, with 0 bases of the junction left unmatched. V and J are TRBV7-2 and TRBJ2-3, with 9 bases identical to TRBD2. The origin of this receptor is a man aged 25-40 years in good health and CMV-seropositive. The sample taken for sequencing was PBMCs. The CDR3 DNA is TGTGCCAGCAGCTTAGGGACTAGCGCAGATACGCAGTATTTT. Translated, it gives CASSLGTSADTQYF.